A selection of T cell receptor beta chains follows, all from one sample in a study of blood T cells in healthy people across ages. TCRdb fed the 5' RACE reads into MiXCR, producing one record per CDR3 protein. The sample lists approximately 940,000 distinct CDR3 sequences, around 46% occurring once. The specimen was blood. The receptors shown here come from a young man in good health. The CDR3 runs from the conserved cysteine through the conserved F or W. The D gene is left open where the match is weak. Size values are once, few and many counts, or a class for expanded clones, and some rows have none.

cdr3_nt cdr3_aa j_call v_call cdr3_length d_call clone_size
TGCGCCAGCAGCCAAGGGCGAGGGGGCCGGGCTTTCTTT CASSQGRGGRAFF TRBJ1-1 TRBV4-3 13 TRBD1 -
TGTGCCAGCAGTTACTCGGGGATTGAGCAGTTCTTC CASSYSGIEQFF TRBJ2-1 TRBV6-5 12 - -
TGTGCCACCAGCAGACCCCGGGACAGGGATGAGCAGTACTTC CATSRPRDRDEQYF TRBJ2-4 TRBV15 14 TRBD1 few
TGCGCCAGCAGCCAAGATAGGAGTGACGAAGCTTTCTTT CASSQDRSDEAFF TRBJ1-1 TRBV4-3 13 - once
TGTGCCAGCAGCTTTGACACTACCTATGGCTACACCTTC CASSFDTTYGYTF TRBJ1-2 TRBV7-2 13 - -
TGTGCCAGCAGCCAAGTCGGGAACGACGGGGCGCCCCAGCATTTT CASSQVGNDGAPQHF TRBJ1-5 TRBV3-1 15 - few
TGTGCCAGCAGTTACTCGATCCCAGGTGAAGCTTTCTTT CASSYSIPGEAFF TRBJ1-1 TRBV6-6 13 - -
TGTGCCAGCAGCGTAGTGGGGGGCGAGCAGTTCTTC CASSVVGGEQFF TRBJ2-1 TRBV9 12 - few
TGTGCCAGCAGCCTGACACTAGCAGGCGAGCAGTTCTTC CASSLTLAGEQFF TRBJ2-1 TRBV12-3/TRBV12-4 13 - -
TGTGCCAGCAGCTTAGAGTGGGAAGAGACCCAGTACTTC CASSLEWEETQYF TRBJ2-5 TRBV11-3 13 - -
TGTGCCAGCAGCTCGTTGACAGGGAGGAATGAAAAACTGTTTTTT CASSSLTGRNEKLFF TRBJ1-4 TRBV11-2 15 TRBD1 -
TGTGCCAGCTCCCCCGGGTTGCCGCCAGAGACCCAGTACTTC CASSPGLPPETQYF TRBJ2-5 TRBV18 14 - -
TGTGCCAGTAGTATCGGCGGGCCCGCAGATACGCAGTATTTT CASSIGGPADTQYF TRBJ2-3 TRBV19 14 - -
TGCAGTGCTGCCCCGACATCTACGGGTGGCTACACCTTC CSAAPTSTGGYTF TRBJ1-2 TRBV20-1 13 - -
TGTGCCAGCAGCGCCCCGCCCCCCAGATACGAGCAGTACTTC CASSAPPPRYEQYF TRBJ2-7 TRBV28 14 - few
TGTGCCAGCAGATCATCGGCCGGGAGCTCCTACGAGCAGTACTTC CASRSSAGSSYEQYF TRBJ2-7 TRBV12-3/TRBV12-4 15 - few
TGCAGTGCTAGAGATGATCAGCGGGGTAGGCATGGCTACACCTTC CSARDDQRGRHGYTF TRBJ1-2 TRBV20-1 15 - few
TGTGCCAGCAGTGGTGGACACCCATCCTACGAGCAGTACTTC CASSGGHPSYEQYF TRBJ2-7 TRBV25-1 14 - once
TGCAGTGCCACCGGGACAGGGCCAATTAAGTCCGTTCAGCCCCAGCATTTT CSATGTGPIKSVQPQHF TRBJ1-5 TRBV20-1 17 TRBD1 few
TGCAGCGTGGAGGGGGAGGGCTACGAGCAGTACTTC CSVEGEGYEQYF TRBJ2-7 TRBV29-1 12 - few
TGCAGTACCAAAATAGCGGGGTGGAATGAGCAGTTCTTC CSTKIAGWNEQFF TRBJ2-1 TRBV20-1 13 TRBD2 few
TGTGCCAGCAGCTTAGCGTCACTAGCGGGCCTCTTAGATACGCAGTATTTT CASSLASLAGLLDTQYF TRBJ2-3 TRBV7-9 17 TRBD2 few
TGTGCCCTTCGGGCTAGCGGGGGCTTAACAGATACGCAGTATTTT CALRASGGLTDTQYF TRBJ2-3 TRBV10-3 15 TRBD2 -
TGTGCCAGCAGCTTCCCGGGACTAGCGGGGGAATCGACCACAGATACGCAGTATTTT CASSFPGLAGESTTDTQYF TRBJ2-3 TRBV11-3 19 TRBD2 few
TGCAGCGTAGCCAGGGGTTACGAGCAGTACTTC CSVARGYEQYF TRBJ2-7 TRBV29-1 11 - -
TGCAGTGCTAGCGACGGGAGTAAGTACGAGCAGTACTTC CSASDGSKYEQYF TRBJ2-7 TRBV20-1 13 - -
TGTGCCAGCAGTCAGGGACAGGCGAACACTGAAGCTTTCTTT CASSQGQANTEAFF TRBJ1-1 TRBV6-5 14 TRBD1 few
TGTGCCACCAGTGCCCGCCAGGGTGGGGGACTGGGAGATACGCAGTATTTT CATSARQGGGLGDTQYF TRBJ2-3 TRBV24-1 17 - many
TGTGCCAGCAGCGAGGCGACAGGAAGTCCCTACGAGCAGTACTTC CASSEATGSPYEQYF TRBJ2-7 TRBV9 15 - few
TGTGCCATCAGCCTGAGCGGGGCCGACACAGATACGCAGTATTTT CAISLSGADTDTQYF TRBJ2-3 TRBV10-3 15 TRBD2 -
TGCAGCGTTGGAGACCGAAAAGAGACCCAGTACTTC CSVGDRKETQYF TRBJ2-5 TRBV29-1 12 - -
TGCAGTGCTGCTCCGGGACACAAATCCTACGAGCAGTACTTC CSAAPGHKSYEQYF TRBJ2-7 TRBV20-1 14 - -
TGTGCCAGCAGCAAAGATAGCGGGGGGGCCCAAGAGACCCAGTACTTC CASSKDSGGAQETQYF TRBJ2-5 TRBV12-3/TRBV12-4 16 TRBD2 few
TGCAACGTTGGCAAGAGTAAAGGTGAAAAACTGTTTTTT CNVGKSKGEKLFF TRBJ1-4 TRBV29-1 13 - -
TGTGCTAGCAGCCAATTCGTTGGAGACCAAGAGACCCAGTACTTC CASSQFVGDQETQYF TRBJ2-5 TRBV4-2 15 - -
TGTGCCAGCAGTGTCCAGGCAGGACAAGAGACCCAGTACTTC CASSVQAGQETQYF TRBJ2-5 TRBV12-3/TRBV12-4 14 - once
TGTGCCAGCAGCCCCGCCGGACAGTGGAATGAAAAACTGTTTTTT CASSPAGQWNEKLFF TRBJ1-4 TRBV7-2 15 - many
TGTGCCAGCAGCGTAGGAGGGGAATCTGGAAACACCATATATTTT CASSVGGESGNTIYF TRBJ1-3 TRBV9 15 - -
TGTGCCAGCACCGTCACAGGGATCCCCTACAATGAGCAGTTCTTC CASTVTGIPYNEQFF TRBJ2-1 TRBV7-2 15 - few
TGCGCCAGCAGCCAATCCCGGCAGGGGGATGGCTACACCTTC CASSQSRQGDGYTF TRBJ1-2 TRBV4-1 14 TRBD1 few
TGTGCCAGCAGAGGAGTGGACAGGGGGACCTATGGCTACACCTTC CASRGVDRGTYGYTF TRBJ1-2 TRBV2 15 TRBD1 -
TGTGCCAGCAGCTTCGGACTAGCGGTTGGAACAGATACGCAGTATTTT CASSFGLAVGTDTQYF TRBJ2-3 TRBV7-9 16 TRBD2 -
TGTGCAATCTGTGTTGGCACAGATACGCAGTATTTT CAICVGTDTQYF TRBJ2-3 TRBV12-3/TRBV12-4 12 - -
TGTGCCAGCAGTTCCGGGACAGTTTACGAGCAGTACTTC CASSSGTVYEQYF TRBJ2-7 TRBV28 13 TRBD1 many
TGTGCCAGCAGCAGGGACACCCACGACACCGGGGAGCTGTTTTTT CASSRDTHDTGELFF TRBJ2-2 TRBV11-2 15 - -
TGCAGTGCCCGGGGGGCCTTATGGGGAGATACGCAGTATTTT CSARGALWGDTQYF TRBJ2-3 TRBV20-1 14 - once
TGTGCCAGCAGCCAAGACGTTGGGACCCAATACAATGAGCAGTTCTTC CASSQDVGTQYNEQFF TRBJ2-1 TRBV3-1 16 - few
TGTGCCAGCACCATAGGGACCCCTTACAATGAGCAGTTCTTC CASTIGTPYNEQFF TRBJ2-1 TRBV12-3/TRBV12-4 14 - -
TGTGCCAGCAGCTCCGGGACTAGCGTTGAGCAGTTCTTC CASSSGTSVEQFF TRBJ2-1 TRBV7-3 13 TRBD2 once
TGTGCCAGCAGCTTTGGGAAGGGCATATTGACTGAAGCTTTCTTT CASSFGKGILTEAFF TRBJ1-1 TRBV7-9 15 - -
TGTGCCAGCAGCCTGTCCGGGGGGCAGTCCTACGAGCAGTACTTC CASSLSGGQSYEQYF TRBJ2-7 TRBV7-2 15 - -
TGTGCCAGCAGCGTAGCGCGCGGGGGGTACACAGATACGCAGTATTTT CASSVARGGYTDTQYF TRBJ2-3 TRBV9 16 TRBD2 -
TGTGCCAGCAGCTGGGGGGACACACACTACACCTTC CASSWGDTHYTF TRBJ1-2 TRBV5-8 12 - few
TGTGCCAGCAGTCCGAGACAGAACCAAGAGACCCAGTACTTC CASSPRQNQETQYF TRBJ2-5 TRBV12-3/TRBV12-4 14 - few
TGTGCCAGCAGTTTAGGCGGGGGGGGCAGCATTCAGTACTTC CASSLGGGGSIQYF TRBJ2-4 TRBV12-3/TRBV12-4 14 TRBD2 few
TGTGCCAGCAGCTCCCGGGACAGGGCGAACACTGAAGCTTTCTTT CASSSRDRANTEAFF TRBJ1-1 TRBV7-2 15 TRBD1 -
TGTGCCATCAGTGAGTCAGGAGGGACTAGCGGGGACACAGATACGCAGTATTTT CAISESGGTSGDTDTQYF TRBJ2-3 TRBV10-3 18 TRBD2 -
TGTGCCAGCAGCTCAGGGACCTCGGGAGCCGGAGCGGAAAAACTGTTTTTT CASSSGTSGAGAEKLFF TRBJ1-4 TRBV7-9 17 - -
TGCAGCGTTGAACTAGCGGGGGCCGGGGAGACCCAGTACTTC CSVELAGAGETQYF TRBJ2-5 TRBV29-1 14 TRBD2 few
TGCAGTGCTCGGCTTATGGGTAGCGGGGGGGAAGAGACCCAGTACTTC CSARLMGSGGEETQYF TRBJ2-5 TRBV20-1 16 TRBD2 -